This TCR beta chain was captured in a study of post-analysis software for immune sequencing data. Whole-study results and caveats: Multiple sclerosis patients showed significantly lower normalized Chao1 diversity than controls did.

Unique molecular identifiers featured in each of the TCR beta cDNA libraries. Each sample of about 0.95 to 11 million input T cells yielded approximately 500,000 cDNA molecules, so each molecule approximated one T cell. TCRdb used MiXCR to reprocess the PCR reads, holding one entry per CDR3 protein. The sample holds some 240,000 distinct CDR3 sequences; 35% to 40% are singletons and the top ten take 4% to 6%. Comment on this clonotype: Its antigen remains unidentified. Given the absence of the conserved phenylalanine or tryptophan at the CDR3 end, a read error is likely.

The receptor comes from a girl under 18 with multiple sclerosis. Specimen: blood.

For the CDR3, the DNA is TGTGCCAGCAGCTTTGGGGACAGTTCAAGTCAGCCCCAGCATGTT. Encoded protein: CASSFGDSSSQPQHV. The rearrangement uses TRBV7-2 and TRBJ1-5, with 7 bases identical to TRBD1. The CDR3 is 15 residues long. V was clipped by 3 bases and J by 6 bases; unmatched bases: 8. From germline, CDR1 is SGHTA and CDR2 FQGNSA.